The clone carrying this T cell receptor (beta chain) was observed a few times. As yet, its antigen is unknown. The data belong to a study of beta chain features in type 1 diabetes. Expressed TCRB transcripts got sequenced, as all isolated RNA was reverse transcribed. About 3.57 million reads, on average, came from each naive, central memory and regulatory T cell sample. Repertoires were generated with immunoSEQ multiplex PCR, while TCRdb's copy carries only in-frame clones and drops some. The sample includes a few hundred thousand clones, over 8.5% of them seen just once. Trimming shortened V by 4 bases and J by 2 bases, and 11 bases separated the two germline ends. The CDR3 has 14 amino acids. Germline V lookup: CDR1 KGHSH, CDR2 LQKENI. Study outcomes and limitations: Researchers report that Type 1 diabetes patients had moderately but significantly shorter TCRB CDR3s across all four CD4+ subsets. Patients and controls would share equally any PCR tilt toward shorter templates.

The genes are TRBV18 and TRBJ1-2, with a weak D call TRBD1 (6 bases). Source material: central memory CD4+ T cells from blood. The sequence was collected from a man between 25 and 39 years old with type 1 diabetes. CDR3 region: CASSLQGVNYGYTF. DNA for the CDR3: TGTGCCAGCTCACTACAGGGAGTCAACTATGGCTACACCTTC.